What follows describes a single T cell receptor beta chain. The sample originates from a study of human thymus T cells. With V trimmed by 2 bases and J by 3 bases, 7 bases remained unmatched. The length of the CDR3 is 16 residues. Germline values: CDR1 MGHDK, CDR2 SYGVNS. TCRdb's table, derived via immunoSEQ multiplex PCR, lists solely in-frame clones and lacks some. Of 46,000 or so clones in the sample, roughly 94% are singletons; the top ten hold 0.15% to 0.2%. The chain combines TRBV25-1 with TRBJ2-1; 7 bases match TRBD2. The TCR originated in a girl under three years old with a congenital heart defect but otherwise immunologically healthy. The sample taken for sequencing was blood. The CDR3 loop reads CASSEQDSGYYNEQFF. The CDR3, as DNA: TGTGCCAGCAGTGAACAAGATAGCGGGTACTACAATGAGCAGTTCTTC.